These 2 T cell receptor beta chains were sequenced from one sample in a study of regulatory dendritic cells for organ transplantation. What these receptors recognize is not known. CFSE-labeled sorted T cells met regulatory or mature dendritic cells for around five days. TCRdb's table, derived via immunoSEQ multiplex PCR, lists solely in-frame clones and lacks some. Here the sample spans some 10,000 clones, approximately 65% being singletons. Input material: naive CD4+ T cells from blood cultured with dendritic cells. Subset denoted: CD45RA+ naive T cells. The receptors here all came from a human donor in good health.

The V and J genes are TRBV7-2 and TRBJ1-2, with D maybe TRBD1 (6 bases). This CDR3 contains 14 residues. The V and J ends lost 1 base and 4 bases respectively, with 10 bases between them. CDR1 is SGHTA, CDR2 FQGNSA, per germline. The CDR3 loop reads CASSLDTGTYGYTF. The CDR3 coding sequence is TGTGCCAGCAGCTTAGACACAGGGACCTATGGCTACACCTTC. The full variable domain, completed using reference TRBV7-2 and TRBJ1-2, is GAGVSQSPSNKVTEKGKDVELRCDPISGHTALYWYRQSLGQGLEFLIYFQGNSAPDKSGLPSDRFSAERTGGSVSTLTIQRTQQEDSAVYLCASSLDTGTYGYTFGSGTRLTVV.

The CDR3 sequence is CASSEGGGGFLTGANVLTF. As DNA, the CDR3 is TGTGCCAGCAGTGAAGGAGGGGGGGGGTTCCTCACTGGGGCCAACGTCCTGACTTTC. This sequence joins TRBV2 and TRBJ2-6, with a possible D match to TRBD2 (7 bases). The V and J ends lost 1 base and 2 bases respectively, with 18 bases between them. Germline CDR1 and CDR2: SNHLY and FYNNEI. The CDR3 contains 19 residues.